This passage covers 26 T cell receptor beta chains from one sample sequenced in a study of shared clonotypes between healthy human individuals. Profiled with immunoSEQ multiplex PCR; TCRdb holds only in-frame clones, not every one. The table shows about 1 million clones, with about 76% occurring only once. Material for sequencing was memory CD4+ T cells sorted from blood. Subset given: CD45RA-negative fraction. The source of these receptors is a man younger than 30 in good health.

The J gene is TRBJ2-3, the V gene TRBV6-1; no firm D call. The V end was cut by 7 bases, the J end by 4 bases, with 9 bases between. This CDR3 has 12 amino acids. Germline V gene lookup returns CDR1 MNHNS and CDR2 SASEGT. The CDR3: CASTGLADTQYF. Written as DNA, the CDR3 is TGTGCCAGCACCGGGCTGGCAGATACGCAGTATTTT.

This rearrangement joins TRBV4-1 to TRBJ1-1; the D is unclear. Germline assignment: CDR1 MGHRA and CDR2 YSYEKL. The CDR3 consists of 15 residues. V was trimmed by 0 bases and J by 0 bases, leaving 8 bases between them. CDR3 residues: CASSQEGQMNTEAFF. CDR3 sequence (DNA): TGCGCCAGCAGCCAAGAGGGTCAGATGAACACTGAAGCTTTCTTT.

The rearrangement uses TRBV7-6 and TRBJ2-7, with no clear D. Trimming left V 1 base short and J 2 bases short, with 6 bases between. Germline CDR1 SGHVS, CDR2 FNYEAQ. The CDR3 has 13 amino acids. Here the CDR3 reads CASSLDGPYEQYF. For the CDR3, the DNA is TGTGCCAGCAGCTTAGACGGGCCCTACGAGCAGTACTTC.

Here the CDR3 reads CAWSVGQLSSGNTIYF. In DNA form, the CDR3 reads TGTGCCTGGAGTGTAGGGCAGCTCAGCTCTGGAAACACCATATATTTT. The V gene is TRBV30, the J gene TRBJ1-3; D uncertain. V lost 0 bases, J lost 0 bases, and 12 bases lay in between. CDR1 is GTSNPN and CDR2 is SVGIG in the germline V gene (reference sequence). This CDR3 has 16 amino acids.

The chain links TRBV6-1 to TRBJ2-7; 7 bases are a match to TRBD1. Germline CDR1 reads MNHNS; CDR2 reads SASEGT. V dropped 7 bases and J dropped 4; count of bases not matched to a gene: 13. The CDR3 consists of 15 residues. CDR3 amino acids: CASIFSSDRKYEQYF. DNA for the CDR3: TGTGCCAGCATCTTCTCATCGGACAGGAAGTACGAGCAGTACTTC.

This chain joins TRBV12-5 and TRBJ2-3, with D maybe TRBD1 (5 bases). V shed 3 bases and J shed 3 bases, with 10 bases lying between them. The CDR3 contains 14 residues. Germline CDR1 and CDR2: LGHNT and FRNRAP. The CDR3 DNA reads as TGTGCTAGTGGTTTACCAGGGAAGACAGATACGCAGTATTTT. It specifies CASGLPGKTDTQYF.

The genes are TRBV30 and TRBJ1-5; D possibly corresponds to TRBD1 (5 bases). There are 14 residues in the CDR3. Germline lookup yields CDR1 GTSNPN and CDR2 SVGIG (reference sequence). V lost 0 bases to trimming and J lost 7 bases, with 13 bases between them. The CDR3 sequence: CAWSVKGAFQPQHF. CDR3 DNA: TGTGCCTGGAGTGTAAAAGGGGCCTTCCAGCCCCAGCATTTT.

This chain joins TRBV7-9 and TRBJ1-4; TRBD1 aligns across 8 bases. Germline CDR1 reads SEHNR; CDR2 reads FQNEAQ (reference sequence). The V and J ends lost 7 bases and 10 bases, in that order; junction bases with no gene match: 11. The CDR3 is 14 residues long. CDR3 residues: CASIQGAYQGKLFF. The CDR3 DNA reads TGTGCCAGCATTCAGGGGGCTTATCAAGGAAAACTGTTTTTT.

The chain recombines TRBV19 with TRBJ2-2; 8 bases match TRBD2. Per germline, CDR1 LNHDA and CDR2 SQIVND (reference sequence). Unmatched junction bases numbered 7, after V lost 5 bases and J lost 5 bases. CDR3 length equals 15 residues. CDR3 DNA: TGTGCCAGTAGTGACCGCCCGGGGGGGACCGGGGAGCTGTTTTTT. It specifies CASSDRPGGTGELFF.

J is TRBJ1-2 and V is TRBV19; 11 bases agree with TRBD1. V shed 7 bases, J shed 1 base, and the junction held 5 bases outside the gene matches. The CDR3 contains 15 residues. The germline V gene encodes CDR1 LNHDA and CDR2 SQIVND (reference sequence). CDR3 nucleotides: TGTGCCAGTAACAAGGGACAGGGGGGTAACTATGGCTACACCTTC. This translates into CASNKGQGGNYGYTF.

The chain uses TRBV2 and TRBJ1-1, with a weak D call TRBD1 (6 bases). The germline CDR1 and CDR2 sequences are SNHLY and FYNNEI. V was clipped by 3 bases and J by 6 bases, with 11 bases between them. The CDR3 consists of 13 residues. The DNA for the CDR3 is TGTGCCAGCAGTGATTGGGGGCGGCCTGAAGCTTTCTTT. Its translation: CASSDWGRPEAFF.

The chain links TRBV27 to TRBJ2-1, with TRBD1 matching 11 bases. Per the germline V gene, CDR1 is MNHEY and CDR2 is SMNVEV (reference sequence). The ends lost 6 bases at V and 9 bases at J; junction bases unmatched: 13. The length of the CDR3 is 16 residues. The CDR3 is CASRPPGTGGLGEQFF. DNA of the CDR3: TGTGCCAGCAGACCCCCCGGGACAGGGGGTCTTGGTGAGCAGTTCTTC.

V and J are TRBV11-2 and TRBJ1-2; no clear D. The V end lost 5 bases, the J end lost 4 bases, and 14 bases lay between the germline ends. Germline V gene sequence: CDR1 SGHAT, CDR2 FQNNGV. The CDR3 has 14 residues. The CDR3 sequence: CASSPQENPYGYTF. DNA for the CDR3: TGTGCCAGCAGCCCGCAGGAGAACCCCTATGGCTACACCTTC.

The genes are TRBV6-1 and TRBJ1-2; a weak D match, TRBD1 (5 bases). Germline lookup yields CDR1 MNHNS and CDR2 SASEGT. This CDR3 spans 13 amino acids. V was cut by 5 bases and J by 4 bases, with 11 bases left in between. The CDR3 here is CASSRDGGYGYTF. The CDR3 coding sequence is TGTGCCAGCAGTCGGGACGGAGGCTATGGCTACACCTTC.

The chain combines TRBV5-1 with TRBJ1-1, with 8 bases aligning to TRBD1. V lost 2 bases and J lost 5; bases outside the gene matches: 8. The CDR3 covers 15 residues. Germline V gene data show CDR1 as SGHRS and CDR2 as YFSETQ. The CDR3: CASSFVGTGRTEAFF. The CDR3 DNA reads TGCGCCAGCAGCTTCGTCGGGACAGGCAGGACTGAAGCTTTCTTT.

In DNA form, the CDR3 reads TGTGCCAGCAGTTGGGGGCCTAGCACAGATACGCAGTATTTT. Translating gives CASSWGPSTDTQYF. This rearrangement joins TRBV5-6 to TRBJ2-3; D is possibly TRBD1 (6 bases). Trimming removed 5 bases from V and 0 bases from J, with 10 bases in between. Germline CDR1 is SGHDT and CDR2 is YYEEEE. The CDR3 is 14 residues long.

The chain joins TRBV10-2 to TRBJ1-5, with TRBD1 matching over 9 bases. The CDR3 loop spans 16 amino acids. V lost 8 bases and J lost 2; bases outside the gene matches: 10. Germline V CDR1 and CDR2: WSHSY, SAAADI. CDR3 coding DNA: TGCGCCAGCGGGGACAGGGCCTCCTGGGGCAATCAGCCCCAGCATTTT. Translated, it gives CASGDRASWGNQPQHF.

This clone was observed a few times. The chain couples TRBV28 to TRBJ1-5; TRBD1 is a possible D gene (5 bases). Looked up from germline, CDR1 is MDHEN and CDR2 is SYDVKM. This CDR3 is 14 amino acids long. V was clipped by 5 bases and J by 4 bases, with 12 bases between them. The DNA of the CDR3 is TGTGCCAGCAGTCTGTGGGGGGAGAATCAGCCCCAGCATTTT. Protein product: CASSLWGENQPQHF. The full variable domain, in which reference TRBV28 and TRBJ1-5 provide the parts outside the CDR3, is DVKVTQSSRYLVKRTGEKVFLECVQDMDHENMFWYRQDPGLGLRLIYFSYDVKMKEKGDIPEGYSVSREKKERFSLILESASTNQTSMYLCASSLWGENQPQHFGDGTRLSIL.

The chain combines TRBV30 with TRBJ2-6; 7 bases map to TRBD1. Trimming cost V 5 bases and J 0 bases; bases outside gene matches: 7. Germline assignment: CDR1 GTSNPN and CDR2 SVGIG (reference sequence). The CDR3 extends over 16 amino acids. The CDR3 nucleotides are TGTGCCTGGTCCGGGACAGCCGCCTCTGGGGCCAACGTCCTGACTTTC. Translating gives CAWSGTAASGANVLTF.

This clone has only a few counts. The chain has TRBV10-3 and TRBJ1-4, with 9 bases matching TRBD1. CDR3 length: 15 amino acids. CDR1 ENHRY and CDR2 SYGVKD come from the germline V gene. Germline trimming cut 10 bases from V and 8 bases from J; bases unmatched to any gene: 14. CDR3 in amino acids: CATSDGTGFSEKLFF. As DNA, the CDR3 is TGTGCCACATCCGACGGGACAGGGTTCTCGGAAAAACTGTTTTTT.

The CDR3 here is CASSSTGENSPLHF. The DNA for the CDR3 is TGCGCCAGCAGCTCAACAGGCGAAAATTCACCCCTCCACTTT. This rearrangement joins TRBV5-1 to TRBJ1-6; weak D call: TRBD1 (5 bases). V gave up 3 bases and J gave up 7 bases, with 11 bases separating them. The CDR3 has 14 residues. Germline lookup yields CDR1 SGHRS and CDR2 YFSETQ.

CDR3 protein: CGGPGSQPQHF. The CDR3 DNA is TGCGGAGGACCTGGCAGTCAGCCCCAGCATTTT. The chain uses TRBV29-1 and TRBJ1-5; the D is unclear. CDR3 length: 11 amino acids. Germline CDR1 is SQVTM and CDR2 is ANQGSEA. The whole variable domain, remainder taken from reference TRBV29-1 and TRBJ1-5, is SAVISQKPSRDICQRGTSLTIQCQVDSQVTMMFWYRQQPGQSLTLIATANQGSEATYESGFVIDKFPISRPNLTFSTLTVSNMSPEDSSIYLCGGPGSQPQHFGDGTRLSIL.

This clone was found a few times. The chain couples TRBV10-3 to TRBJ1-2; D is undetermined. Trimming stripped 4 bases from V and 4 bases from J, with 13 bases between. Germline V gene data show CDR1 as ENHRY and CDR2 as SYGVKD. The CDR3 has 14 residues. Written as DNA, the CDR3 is TGTGCCATCAGTGGTTTGGGAAACCTCTATGGCTACACCTTC. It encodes CAISGLGNLYGYTF.

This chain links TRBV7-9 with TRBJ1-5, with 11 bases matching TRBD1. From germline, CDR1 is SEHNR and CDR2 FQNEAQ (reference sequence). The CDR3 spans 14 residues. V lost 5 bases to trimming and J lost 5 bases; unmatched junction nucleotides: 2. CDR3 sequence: CASSRDRGDQPQHF. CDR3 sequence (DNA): TGTGCCAGCAGCAGGGACAGGGGGGATCAGCCCCAGCATTTT.

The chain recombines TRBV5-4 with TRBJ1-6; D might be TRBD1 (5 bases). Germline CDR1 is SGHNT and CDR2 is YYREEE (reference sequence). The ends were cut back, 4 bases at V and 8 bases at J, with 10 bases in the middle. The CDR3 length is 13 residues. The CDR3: CASSTGQDSPLHF. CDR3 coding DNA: TGTGCCAGCAGCACCGGACAAGATTCACCCCTCCACTTT.

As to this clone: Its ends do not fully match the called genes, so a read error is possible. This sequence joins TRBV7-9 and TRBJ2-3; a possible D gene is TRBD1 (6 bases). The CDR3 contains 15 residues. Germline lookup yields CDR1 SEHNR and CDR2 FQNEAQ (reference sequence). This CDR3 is CASSHGATGTDTQYF. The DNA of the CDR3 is TGCGCCAGCAGCCATGGGGCCACAGGGACAGATACGCAGTATTTT. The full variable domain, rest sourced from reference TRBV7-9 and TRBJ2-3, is DTGVSQNPRHKITKRGQNVTFRCDPISEHNRLYWYRQTLGQGPEFLTYFQNEAQLEKSRLLSDRFSAERPKGSFSTLEIQRTEQGDSAMYLCASSHGATGTDTQYFGPGTRLTVL.